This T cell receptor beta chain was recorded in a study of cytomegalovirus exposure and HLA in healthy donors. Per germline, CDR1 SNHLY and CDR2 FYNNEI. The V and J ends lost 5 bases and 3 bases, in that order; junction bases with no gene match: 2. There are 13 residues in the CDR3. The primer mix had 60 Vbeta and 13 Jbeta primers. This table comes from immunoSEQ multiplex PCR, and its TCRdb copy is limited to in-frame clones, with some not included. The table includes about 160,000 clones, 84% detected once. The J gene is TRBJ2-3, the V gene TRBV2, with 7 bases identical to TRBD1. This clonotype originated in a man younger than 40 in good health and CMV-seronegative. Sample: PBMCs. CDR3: CASSPQGTDTQYF. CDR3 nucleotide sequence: TGTGCCAGCAGTCCACAGGGGACAGATACGCAGTATTTT.